This T cell receptor beta chain was captured by sequencing in a study of cytomegalovirus exposure and HLA in healthy donors. Study-level points and caveats: By HLA locus, TCR association rates varied in a later analysis, with DRB1 showing the most and HLA-C the fewest.

The germline V and J ends were trimmed by 4 bases and 0 bases, with 15 bases remaining between them. The CDR3 totals 17 residues. Germline CDR1 and CDR2: ENHRY and SYGVKD. As to this clone: Its antigen is undetermined.

With 60 Vbeta and 13 Jbeta primers, the PCR was carried out. Assay used: immunoSEQ multiplex PCR; TCRdb lists only in-frame clones, some missing. Among about 190,000 clones listed, 65% to 85% were seen once. This sequence originates from a woman between 18 and 29 years old in good health and CMV-seronegative. The chain combines TRBV10-3 with TRBJ1-4; D uncertain. Source material: PBMCs. CDR3 sequence (DNA): TGTGCCATCAGTGCGAAAGCAGGCCTCGCAACTAATGAAAAACTGTTTTTT. Residues: CAISAKAGLATNEKLFF.